The 6 T cell receptor beta chains reported below all come from one sample, sequenced in a study of tumor-infiltrating lymphocytes in oesophageal squamous cell carcinoma. From the PCR reads, TCRdb called clonotypes with MiXCR, one entry per CDR3 protein. The profile shows 18,000 or so distinct CDR3 sequences, under 45% of them singletons. The sequenced sample was esophageal tumor tissue. The receptors were sampled from a male donor with esophageal squamous cell carcinoma.

This clonotype has only a few counts. The rearrangement joins TRBV27 to TRBJ2-5; D gene uncertain. The germline V gene has CDR1 MNHEY and CDR2 SMNVEV (reference sequence). Deletions cut 10 bases from V and 11 bases from J, with 29 bases between. The CDR3 has 15 amino acids. As DNA, the CDR3 is TGTGCCACCCCCTCCGTGGGCGGCAGCCTGTTTGAGCAGTACTTC. Protein sequence: CATPSVGGSLFEQYF.

In its sample, this clonotype was seen many times. The chain joins TRBV5-1 to TRBJ1-1; D remains unclear. CDR1 is SGHRS and CDR2 is YFSETQ in the germline V gene. There are 12 residues in the CDR3. V lost 4 bases and J lost 5, with 9 bases in between. CDR3 in DNA: TGCGCCAGCAGCCGAACGGCTACTGAAGCTTTCTTT. This sequence encodes CASSRTATEAFF. The variable domain in full, completed from reference TRBV5-1 and TRBJ1-1, reads KAGVTQTPRYLIKTRGQQVTLSCSPISGHRSVSWYQQTPGQGLQFLFEYFSETQRNKGNFPGRFSGRQFSNSRSEMNVSTLELGDSALYLCASSRTATEAFFGQGTRLTVV.

This clonotype appeared many times. One base away lies a much larger clone, so this may be a sequencing read error. The chain recombines TRBV5-4 with TRBJ2-7, with a weak D call TRBD2 (5 bases). Germline V gene data show CDR1 as SGHNT and CDR2 as YYREEE (reference sequence). V lost 0 bases and J 6 bases, leaving 13 bases between the germline ends. The CDR3 is 14 residues long. CDR3 DNA: TGTGCCAGCAGCTTGGCTGTTGGGAGAACCGAGCAGTACTTC. Its protein is CASSLAVGRTEQYF.

The V call is TRBV28, the J call TRBJ2-1, with 7 bases fitting TRBD2. Germline lookup yields CDR1 MDHEN and CDR2 SYDVKM. The CDR3 runs to 15 residues. V shed 4 bases and J 4 bases; nucleotides not matched to a gene: 7. This CDR3 is CASSSRDYPYNEQFF. Here the CDR3 DNA reads TGTGCCAGCAGTTCACGGGACTATCCTTACAATGAGCAGTTCTTC. Supplemented by reference TRBV28 and TRBJ2-1, the full variable domain reads DVKVTQSSRYLVKRTGEKVFLECVQDMDHENMFWYRQDPGLGLRLIYFSYDVKMKEKGDIPEGYSVSREKKERFSLILESASTNQTSMYLCASSSRDYPYNEQFFGPGTRLTVL.

This clonotype was recorded many times. The chain uses TRBV12-5 and TRBJ2-7; no reliable D call. This CDR3 contains 16 residues. Germline V lookup: CDR1 LGHNT, CDR2 FRNRAP. The V end was cut by 0 bases, the J end by 4 bases, with 16 bases between. The CDR3 spells CASGLVRMTPNYEQYF. In DNA, the CDR3 is TGTGCTAGTGGTTTGGTACGCATGACCCCTAATTACGAGCAGTACTTC.

Ten or more counts support this clonotype. The chain combines TRBV5-1 with TRBJ1-2; D is uncertain. Germline-derived CDR1 and CDR2 are SGHRS and YFSETQ. This CDR3 has 13 residues. V was cut by 2 bases and J by 6 bases, with 11 bases left in between. The CDR3 sequence: CASSFTGRDGYTF. The CDR3, as DNA: TGCGCCAGCAGCTTTACGGGTAGGGATGGCTACACCTTC. Full variable domain (remainder filled in from reference TRBV5-1 and TRBJ1-2): KAGVTQTPRYLIKTRGQQVTLSCSPISGHRSVSWYQQTPGQGLQFLFEYFSETQRNKGNFPGRFSGRQFSNSRSEMNVSTLELGDSALYLCASSFTGRDGYTFGSGTRLTVV.